This T cell receptor beta chain was obtained from a study of cytomegalovirus exposure and HLA in healthy donors. This clone was picked up one time. Its antigen is unknown. Germline is not matched at one junction end, which may reflect a read error. The CDR3 is 11 residues long. Per the germline V gene, CDR1 is SNHLY and CDR2 is FYNNEI. Whole-study results and caveats: Per a later analysis, HLA-associated TCR beta chains showed more clonal expansion than other, equally common TCR beta chains.

PCR primers comprised 60 Vbeta and 13 Jbeta primers. Generated by immunoSEQ multiplex PCR, the TCRdb table keeps only in-frame clones and is missing some. The sample lists approximately 200,000 clones; approximately 85% were seen once. The V call is TRBV2, the J call TRBJ1-2; 7 nucleotides match TRBD1. Sequencing input: PBMCs. The receptor comes from a girl aged 10-17 years in good health and CMV-seropositive. CDR3 in DNA: TGTGCCAGCAAATGGGACAGTAGTGAGTCCTTC. Residues: CASKWDSSESF.